Described below is a single T cell receptor beta chain sequence and its context. Its matching antigen is unknown. One end of the junction is discordant with germline, which a read error may explain. The data stem from a study of cytomegalovirus exposure and HLA in healthy donors. In the PCR, 60 Vbeta and 13 Jbeta primers were used. The table came from immunoSEQ multiplex PCR; TCRdb's copy has only in-frame clones and leaves some out. The profile shows about 59,000 clones, roughly four fifths of them singletons. Overall study findings and caveats: Information on immune exposure was restricted to one variable (CMV serostatus).

The germline CDR1 and CDR2 sequences are LNHNV and YYDKDF (reference sequence). There are 15 residues in the CDR3. This sequence joins TRBV15 and TRBJ2-5; TRBD2 matches 8 bases. The source material was PBMCs. The sequence came from a middle-aged man in good health and CMV-seronegative. The CDR3 DNA reads TGTGCCACCAGCAGAGATCCCAGGGGACTAGAGATCCAGTACTTC. Its protein product is CATSRDPRGLEIQYF.